The rows below give T cell receptor beta chains drawn from one sample of a study of blood T cell repertoires in COVID-19. Sequencing used immunoSEQ multiplex PCR; TCRdb keeps in-frame clones, though not all of them. The table has roughly 75,000 clones, approximately 87% seen once. Material for sequencing was peripheral blood. The receptors come from a man older than 75 in a cohort sampled during active COVID-19. CDR3s include the opening cysteine and the closing phenylalanine or tryptophan.

CDR3: CAWSLPPGTSGGASYNEQFF; V: TRBV30; J: TRBJ2-1
CDR3: CASSFTGGNTGELFF; V: TRBV7-2; J: TRBJ2-2
CDR3: CASSLRSAGGPYEQYF; V: TRBV4-2; J: TRBJ2-7
CDR3: CASSLGFSSPLHF; V: TRBV11-3; J: TRBJ1-6
CDR3: CASSPAPQGLSKNIQYF; V: TRBV6-6; J: TRBJ2-4
CDR3: CSVVLQGSDEQYF; V: TRBV29-1; J: TRBJ2-7
CDR3: CASSLAGGHTQYF; V: TRBV7-2; J: TRBJ2-3
CDR3: CASSEEEHQPQHF; V: TRBV6-4; J: TRBJ1-5
CDR3: CASSRTRTSGGPSSYNEQFF; V: TRBV6-4; J: TRBJ2-1
CDR3: CSASKDSNSPLHF; V: TRBV20-1; J: TRBJ1-6
CDR3: CASSIAETGGTEAFF; V: TRBV19; J: TRBJ1-1
CDR3: CASSLSGDRLSTDTQYF; V: TRBV5-1; J: TRBJ2-3
CDR3: CASNPGTSGNTIYF; V: TRBV6-5; J: TRBJ1-3
CDR3: CASSQDASRREAFF; V: TRBV3-1/TRBV3-2; J: TRBJ1-1
CDR3: CASSSSGGAAQVNEQFF; V: TRBV10-1; J: TRBJ2-1
CDR3: CAISAGQGGAGANVLTF; V: TRBV10-3; J: TRBJ2-6
CDR3: CASSQVPREKLFF; V: TRBV4-1; J: TRBJ1-4
CDR3: CASSSTGMDYEQYF; V: TRBV3-1/TRBV3-2; J: TRBJ2-7
CDR3: CASKRAGGGHNEQFF; V: TRBV27; J: TRBJ2-1
CDR3: CASSPPQKIQETQYF; V: TRBV12-1; J: TRBJ2-5
CDR3: CASSDRSFNQPQHF; V: TRBV2; J: TRBJ1-5
CDR3: CASSFSGTAHGNTIYF; V: TRBV7-2; J: TRBJ1-3
CDR3: CASSSGTGREQPQHF; V: TRBV5-8; J: TRBJ1-5
CDR3: CASSSTHGGLSYTF; V: TRBV11-2; J: TRBJ1-2
CDR3: CASSDSGRDTEAFF; V: TRBV9; J: TRBJ1-1
CDR3: CASCRDSTEAFF; V: TRBV28; J: TRBJ1-1
CDR3: CASSPAGRDRINSPLHF; V: TRBV7-2; J: TRBJ1-6
CDR3: CASRDSASGEQYF; V: TRBV5-1; J: TRBJ2-7
CDR3: CSASHSGQGRYEQYF; V: TRBV20-1; J: TRBJ2-7
CDR3: CATSRDGGTQPQHF; V: TRBV15; J: TRBJ1-5
CDR3: CASMPPVGETQYF; V: TRBV27; J: TRBJ2-5
CDR3: CASQSGGPSYEQYF; V: TRBV27; J: TRBJ2-7
CDR3: CASKDRGNYGYTF; V: TRBV19; J: TRBJ1-2
CDR3: CASSLRTDLLNTGELFF; V: TRBV5-5; J: TRBJ2-2
CDR3: CASSYRLAGLNEQFF; V: TRBV6-6; J: TRBJ2-1
CDR3: CASSLQGWWADTQYF; V: TRBV7-2; J: TRBJ2-3
CDR3: CASSPPRLAGEETQYF; V: TRBV7-2; J: TRBJ2-5
CDR3: CASSLGGAPQETQYF; V: TRBV11-3; J: TRBJ2-5
CDR3: CASSQQGTYGYTF; V: TRBV9; J: TRBJ1-2
CDR3: CASSYSRQGGHEQYF; V: TRBV6-5; J: TRBJ2-7
CDR3: CASSYSVYEQYF; V: TRBV7-2; J: TRBJ2-7
CDR3: CASSVGKGWTEAFF; V: TRBV9; J: TRBJ1-1